This TCR beta chain was retrieved from a study of blood T cells in healthy people across ages. Findings of the study overall: Observed TCR beta diversity showed a strong correlation with the percentage of naive T cells as measured by flow cytometry.

Remarks on this clonotype: Its antigen is as yet unknown.

Looked up from germline, CDR1 is KGHSH and CDR2 is LQKENI. The CDR3 is 13 residues long. After removal of 3 bases from V and 7 bases from J, the junction contained 6 bases not matched to a gene. Combining a sample-barcoded 5' primer with a J-beta primer mix, a second PCR ran for 7 to 11 cycles. TCRdb analysed the 5' RACE reads with MiXCR anew, one entry per CDR3 protein. Altogether around 400,000 distinct CDR3 sequences are present, more than 45% being singletons, with the ten largest covering 45% to 60%. The origin of this receptor is a man in his fifties or sixties in good health. This rearrangement joins TRBV18 to TRBJ2-7, with 7 bases that match TRBD2. Sequencing input: blood. The CDR3 reads CASSPGTTREQYF. DNA of the CDR3: TGTGCCAGCTCACCTGGGACTACGCGGGAGCAGTACTTC. Looking up the rest from reference TRBV18 and TRBJ2-7 gives the full variable domain: NAGVMQNPRHLVRRRGQEARLRCSPMKGHSHVYWYRQLPEEGLKFMVYLQKENIIDESGMPKERFSAEFPKEGPSILRIQQVVRGDSAAYFCASSPGTTREQYFGPGTRLTVT.